The 8 T cell receptor beta chains below were found in one sample sequenced in a study of cytomegalovirus exposure and HLA in healthy donors. Amplification used 60 Vbeta primers and 13 Jbeta primers. The protocol was immunoSEQ multiplex PCR, while the TCRdb copy is restricted to in-frame clones and leaves out a portion. The sample holds some 120,000 clones, roughly 70% seen once. Specimen: PBMCs. These receptors were taken from a woman aged 40 to 50 in good health and CMV-seronegative.

This clone has only a few counts. This chain links TRBV4-2 with TRBJ1-3, with 9 nucleotides matching TRBD1. In germline, CDR1 is LGHNA, CDR2 YNFKEQ. V shed 7 bases and J 3 bases; nucleotides not matched to a gene: 7. CDR3 size: 15 residues. The CDR3 DNA is TGTGCCAGCAACCCTACAGGGGGCATTGGAAACACCATATATTTT. Its protein product is CASNPTGGIGNTIYF.

The chain joins TRBV30 to TRBJ2-7; 11 nucleotides align to TRBD2. Unmatched junction bases numbered 2, after V lost 2 bases and J lost 2 bases. This CDR3 spans 14 amino acids. Per germline, CDR1 GTSNPN and CDR2 SVGIG (reference sequence). DNA for the CDR3: TGTGCCTGGAGTACTAGCGGGAGTCCCTACGAGCAGTACTTC. Its translation is CAWSTSGSPYEQYF.

The CDR3 reads CASRGTSGTQYF. As DNA, the CDR3 is TGTGCCAGCAGAGGGACTAGCGGGACCCAGTACTTC. This rearrangement joins TRBV6-6 to TRBJ2-5, with 11 bases that match TRBD2. The germline V gene has CDR1 MNHNY and CDR2 SVGAGI (reference sequence). The V gene end was trimmed by 6 bases and the J gene end by 7 bases; junction bases not matched to a gene: 1. There are 12 residues in the CDR3.

The sample holds one count of this clone. CDR3 in DNA: TGTGCCAGCAGTGAGGGCAGTAGCAATCAGCCCCAGCATTTT. Translated: CASSEGSSNQPQHF. J is TRBJ1-5 and V is TRBV2; D is unclear. This CDR3 comprises 14 residues. V was pared by 3 bases and J by 0 bases, with 6 bases between. Per germline, CDR1 SNHLY and CDR2 FYNNEI. The variable domain in full, completed from reference TRBV2 and TRBJ1-5, reads EPEVTQTPSHQVTQMGQEVILRCVPISNHLYFYWYRQILGQKVEFLVSFYNNEISEKSEIFDDQFSVERPDGSNFTLKIRSTKLEDSAMYFCASSEGSSNQPQHFGDGTRLSIL.

V gene TRBV29-1 combines with J gene TRBJ1-1; 8 bases are a match to TRBD1. The CDR3 extends over 14 amino acids. Germline CDR1 reads SQVTM; CDR2 reads ANQGSEA. For the CDR3, the DNA is TGCAGACGCCGACTCTGGGACAGGCCTACTGAAGCTTTCTTT. Its translation is CRRRLWDRPTEAFF. Full variable domain (remainder filled in from reference TRBV29-1 and TRBJ1-1): SAVISQKPSRDICQRGTSLTIQCQVDSQVTMMFWYRQQPGQSLTLIATANQGSEATYESGFVIDKFPISRPNLTFSTLTVSNMSPEDSSIYLCRRRLWDRPTEAFFGQGTRLTVV.

J is TRBJ1-4 and V is TRBV5-1, with 8 bases fitting TRBD1. V was pared by 0 bases and J by 5 bases, with 12 bases of the junction left unmatched. CDR3 length: 18 residues. CDR1 and CDR2 (germline): SGHRS, YFSETQ. Here the CDR3 reads CASSLGPRGRTGNEKLFF. CDR3 nucleotide sequence: TGCGCCAGCAGCTTGGGGCCTCGGGGTAGGACAGGGAATGAAAAACTGTTTTTT.

The genes are TRBV29-1 and TRBJ2-5; D unresolved. V lost 7 bases, J lost 0 bases, and 18 bases lay in between. This CDR3 has 15 residues. Germline CDR1 SQVTM, CDR2 ANQGSEA. The CDR3: CSAPGDGWYQETQYF. The CDR3 DNA sequence: TGCAGCGCCCCCGGAGACGGGTGGTACCAAGAGACCCAGTACTTC.

The chain has TRBV7-8 and TRBJ2-7; 8 bases align to TRBD2. Trimming took 5 bases from V and 4 from J; bases not matched to a gene: 13. There are 16 residues in the CDR3. Germline loops: CDR1 SGHVS, CDR2 FQNEAQ. The CDR3, as DNA: TGTGCCAGCAGCCAGGGGTGGGCTAGCGGGTCGTACGAGCAGTACTTC. It codes for CASSQGWASGSYEQYF. The whole variable domain, remainder taken from reference TRBV7-8 and TRBJ2-7, is GAGVSQSPRYKVAKRGQDVALRCDPISGHVSLFWYQQALGQGPEFLTYFQNEAQLDKSGLPSDRFFAERPEGSVSTLKIQRTQQEDSAVYLCASSQGWASGSYEQYFGPGTRLTVT.